These 6 T cell receptor beta chains came from one sample sequenced in a study of blood T cell repertoires in COVID-19. Sequencing used immunoSEQ multiplex PCR; TCRdb keeps in-frame clones, though not all of them. The sample holds about 97,000 clones, approximately 91% seen once. The sequencing input was peripheral blood. The receptor set was obtained from a man aged 50 to 60 with acute or convalescent COVID-19.

The chain has TRBV2 and TRBJ1-2, with a weak D call TRBD1 (5 bases). V shed 8 bases and J shed 1 base, with 20 bases lying between them. Germline V lookup: CDR1 SNHLY, CDR2 FYNNEI. The CDR3 is 16 residues long. CDR3 in DNA: TGTGCCAGCTCCCGGCGGGGGACGGCTGTTAACTATGGCTACACCTTC. The encoded protein is CASSRRGTAVNYGYTF.

The rearrangement links TRBV3-1 (or the pseudogene TRBV3-2) to TRBJ1-6, with D possibly being TRBD1 (6 bases). Trimming stripped 4 bases from V and 6 bases from J, with 13 bases between. This CDR3 spans 15 amino acids. CDR1 is LGHDT, CDR2 YNNKEL, per germline (reference sequence). The CDR3 nucleotides are TGTGCCAGCAGCCTTTCGGACAGCCCTAATTCACCCCTCCACTTT. Translation gives CASSLSDSPNSPLHF.

The chain uses TRBV5-5 and TRBJ2-2; a weak D match, TRBD1 (6 bases). This CDR3 has 14 amino acids. Germline V gives CDR1 SGHKS, CDR2 YYEKEE (reference sequence). V was trimmed by 0 bases and J by 6 bases, leaving 9 bases between them. CDR3 DNA sequence: TGTGCCAGCAGCTTGGTAGCAGGGGCCGGGGAGCTGTTTTTT. It codes for CASSLVAGAGELFF.

The V call is TRBV6-2 or TRBV6-3, the J call TRBJ1-1, with TRBD1 as a possible D gene (5 bases). Trimming stripped 5 bases from V and 0 bases from J, with 16 bases between. Per the germline V gene, CDR1 is MNHEY and CDR2 is SVGEGT. This CDR3 is built from 16 residues. CDR3 amino acids: CASSKGTTSMNTEAFF. As DNA, the CDR3 is TGTGCCAGCAGTAAGGGGACTACTTCCATGAACACTGAAGCTTTCTTT.

The chain recombines TRBV3-1 (or the pseudogene TRBV3-2) with TRBJ2-1, with D possibly TRBD2 on 6 matching bases. Trimming shortened V by 0 bases and J by 14 bases, and 11 bases separated the two germline ends. The CDR3 consists of 12 residues. Germline V CDR1 and CDR2: LGHDT, YNNKEL (reference sequence). CDR3 protein: CASSQESGGEFF. CDR3 sequence (DNA): TGTGCCAGCAGCCAAGAATCCGGGGGAGAGTTCTTC.

This clone was detected only a few times. This sequence joins TRBV7-9 and TRBJ2-1, with 9 bases lining up with TRBD2. The V gene end was trimmed by 1 base and the J gene end by 4 bases; junction bases not matched to a gene: 5. This CDR3 has 16 residues. CDR1 and CDR2 (germline): SEHNR, FQNEAQ (reference sequence). The CDR3 loop reads CASSLVGSGGYNEQFF. The CDR3 DNA sequence: TGTGCCAGCAGCTTAGTGGGTAGCGGGGGATACAATGAGCAGTTCTTC.